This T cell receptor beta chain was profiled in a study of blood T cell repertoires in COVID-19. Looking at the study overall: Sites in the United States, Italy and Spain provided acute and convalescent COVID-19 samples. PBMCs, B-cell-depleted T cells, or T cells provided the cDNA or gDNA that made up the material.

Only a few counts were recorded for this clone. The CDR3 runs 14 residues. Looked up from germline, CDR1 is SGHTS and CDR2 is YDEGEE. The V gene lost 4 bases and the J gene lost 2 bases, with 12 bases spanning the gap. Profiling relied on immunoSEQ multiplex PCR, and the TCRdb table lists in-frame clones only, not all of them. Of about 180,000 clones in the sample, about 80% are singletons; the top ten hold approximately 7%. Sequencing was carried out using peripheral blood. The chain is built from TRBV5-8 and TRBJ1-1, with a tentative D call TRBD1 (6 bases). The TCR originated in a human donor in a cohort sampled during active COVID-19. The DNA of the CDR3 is TGTGCCAGCAGCCAGAGGACAGTAAACACTGAAGCTTTCTTT. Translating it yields CASSQRTVNTEAFF.